The 20 T cell receptor beta chains reported below all come from one sample, sequenced in a study of graft-versus-host responses after intestinal transplantation. No antigens are known for them. TCRdb's table, derived via immunoSEQ multiplex PCR, lists solely in-frame clones and lacks some. The sample has about 99,000 clones; 80% to 95% are singletons. The specimen comprised unstimulated CD8+ T cells sorted from spleen or lymph node cells, sampled before transplant. The receptor set was obtained from a human donor who was the organ donor for an intestinal transplant.

The chain joins TRBV28 to TRBJ1-2; D is unclear. The ends were cut back, 3 bases at V and 2 bases at J, with 10 bases in the middle. The germline V gene encodes CDR1 MDHEN and CDR2 SYDVKM. This CDR3 comprises 14 residues. The CDR3 DNA sequence: TGTGCCAGCAGTTTGACACTTTACAACTATGGCTACACCTTC. Translation gives CASSLTLYNYGYTF.

The gene calls are TRBV10-3 and TRBJ2-1, with 9 nucleotides matching TRBD1. The CDR3 spans 17 residues. The ends lost 0 bases at V and 7 bases at J; junction bases unmatched: 10. CDR1 and CDR2 (germline): ENHRY, SYGVKD. The CDR3 protein is CAISESVGDRAGNEQFF. CDR3 DNA sequence: TGTGCCATCAGTGAGTCTGTCGGGGACAGGGCCGGGAATGAGCAGTTCTTC.

This clone was recorded only once. The chain links TRBV27 to TRBJ2-1; a weak D match, TRBD2 (5 bases). From germline, CDR1 is MNHEY and CDR2 SMNVEV (reference sequence). Trimming took 5 bases from V and 6 from J, leaving 11 bases between them. The CDR3 has 13 residues. The CDR3 sequence is CASSPEGPNEQFF. Written as DNA, the CDR3 is TGTGCCAGCAGTCCCGAGGGCCCCAATGAGCAGTTCTTC.

This clone was picked up one time. The chain is built from TRBV10-1 and TRBJ1-2, with a weak D call TRBD1 (5 bases). The germline V gene has CDR1 WNHNN and CDR2 SYGVQD (reference sequence). This CDR3 is 16 amino acids long. Trimming removed 0 bases at V and 5 bases at J, with 16 bases between. For the CDR3, the DNA is TGCGCCAGCAGTGAGTCTTGCGGGACGGAGGATTATGGCTACACCTTC. It encodes CASSESCGTEDYGYTF.

V usage is TRBV6-1 and J usage is TRBJ2-7; 11 bases match TRBD2. In germline, CDR1 is MNHNS, CDR2 SASEGT. The CDR3 contains 15 residues. Germline trimming cut 6 bases from V and 2 bases from J; bases unmatched to any gene: 6. The CDR3 region is CASRRSSGRTYEQYF. CDR3 nucleotide sequence: TGTGCCAGCAGACGCTCTAGCGGGAGGACCTACGAGCAGTACTTC.

The chain uses TRBV6-5 and TRBJ2-5, with D perhaps TRBD2 (6 bases). This CDR3 is built from 15 residues. Trimming removed 5 bases from V and 0 bases from J, with 13 bases in between. Looked up from germline, CDR1 is MNHEY and CDR2 is SVGAGI. The CDR3, as DNA: TGTGCCAGCAGTCCCGGTTCGGGAGACCAAGAGACCCAGTACTTC. This encodes CASSPGSGDQETQYF.

The chain employs TRBV11-2 and TRBJ2-3, with a possible D match to TRBD2 (6 bases). Per the germline V gene, CDR1 is SGHAT and CDR2 is FQNNGV. Trimming cost V 4 bases and J 2 bases, with 16 bases left between them. This CDR3 region has 16 residues. The CDR3: CASSSNKGLTTDTQYF. The DNA for the CDR3 is TGTGCCAGCAGCTCCAACAAAGGACTAACCACAGATACGCAGTATTTT.

The chain is built from TRBV6-6 and TRBJ1-1; D might be TRBD1 (5 bases). The V gene's germline CDR1 is MNHNY and CDR2 SVGAGI (reference sequence). The ends were cut back, 3 bases at V and 1 base at J, with 12 bases in the middle. The CDR3 consists of 15 residues. CDR3 region: CASSYIGAENTEAFF. CDR3 sequence (DNA): TGTGCCAGCAGTTATATAGGGGCAGAGAACACTGAAGCTTTCTTT.

The chain is built from TRBV28 and TRBJ1-1, with a weak D call TRBD1 (5 bases). Trimming cost V 3 bases and J 1 base, with 9 bases left between them. In germline, CDR1 is MDHEN, CDR2 SYDVKM. CDR3 size: 14 residues. The CDR3 DNA follows: TGTGCCAGCAGTTTGTACACAGGGAACACTGAAGCTTTCTTT. It is translated as CASSLYTGNTEAFF.

This rearrangement joins TRBV7-6 to TRBJ1-1, with a possible D match to TRBD1 (6 bases). V lost 4 bases, J lost 8 bases, and 11 bases lay in between. The CDR3 loop spans 12 amino acids. Germline CDR1 reads SGHVS; CDR2 reads FNYEAQ. Here the CDR3 DNA reads TGTGCCAGCAGCTCACCGAGGGGGGAAGCTTTCTTT. As protein: CASSSPRGEAFF.

V and J are TRBV11-2 and TRBJ2-7; D unresolved. The germline V and J ends were trimmed by 1 base and 2 bases, with 12 bases remaining between them. Germline CDR1 reads SGHAT; CDR2 reads FQNNGV. This CDR3 contains 15 residues. The DNA for the CDR3 is TGTGCCAGCAGCTTAGGATTTCCCGCTACCTACGAGCAGTACTTC. It codes for CASSLGFPATYEQYF.

The gene calls are TRBV12-5 and TRBJ1-1; 10 bases map to TRBD1. J was trimmed by 10 bases and V by 2 bases; bases with no gene match: 13. CDR3 length: 16 amino acids. Germline V CDR1 and CDR2: LGHNT, FRNRAP. In nucleotides, the CDR3 is TGTGCTAGTGGTTTGTGGGACAGGGGTCCCTCAAAGGGAGCTTTCTTT. Translating it yields CASGLWDRGPSKGAFF.

The rearrangement uses TRBV28 and TRBJ1-1; the match to TRBD1 covers 9 bases. Germline trimming cut 6 bases from V and 5 bases from J; bases unmatched to any gene: 10. In germline, CDR1 is MDHEN, CDR2 SYDVKM. CDR3 length equals 15 residues. The CDR3 sequence: CASSPTGGGRTEAFF. For the CDR3, the DNA is TGTGCCAGCAGCCCAACAGGGGGCGGTAGGACTGAAGCTTTCTTT.

The chain has TRBV6-1 and TRBJ2-5, with D perhaps TRBD2 (6 bases). Trimming pared 5 bases from V and 5 bases from J, leaving 15 bases between. Germline V CDR1 and CDR2: MNHNS, SASEGT. The CDR3 is 14 residues long. The CDR3 loop is CASSPWEEGETQYF. The CDR3 DNA sequence: TGTGCCAGCAGTCCCTGGGAGGAAGGGGAGACCCAGTACTTC.

This chain joins TRBV30 and TRBJ1-1; D gene uncertain. This CDR3 is 13 amino acids long. With 1 base removed from V and 0 bases from J, the gap between germline ends came to 6 bases. The germline CDR1 and CDR2 sequences are GTSNPN and SVGIG (reference sequence). This CDR3 reads CAWSAGLNTEAFF. The CDR3 region has the DNA TGTGCCTGGAGTGCGGGGTTGAACACTGAAGCTTTCTTT.

This clone occurred a few times. The chain is built from TRBV5-6 and TRBJ1-2, with D possibly matching TRBD1 (5 bases). V was trimmed by 4 bases and J by 5 bases, leaving 15 bases between them. From germline, CDR1 is SGHDT and CDR2 YYEEEE. There are 14 residues in the CDR3. Here the CDR3 DNA reads TGTGCCAGCAGCCCGGGGAGGGACGGGTATGGCTACACCTTC. As protein: CASSPGRDGYGYTF. The entire variable domain, with the rest obtained from reference TRBV5-6 and TRBJ1-2, is as follows: DAGVTQSPTHLIKTRGQQVTLRCSPKSGHDTVSWYQQALGQGPQFIFQYYEEEERQRGNFPDRFSGHQFPNYSSELNVNALLLGDSALYLCASSPGRDGYGYTFGSGTRLTVV.

The chain links TRBV19 to TRBJ2-4; 9 bases agree with TRBD1. Unmatched junction bases numbered 6, after V lost 8 bases and J lost 1 base. Per the germline V gene, CDR1 is LNHDA and CDR2 is SQIVND (reference sequence). This CDR3 comprises 15 residues. The CDR3 loop is CASWGQGLAKNIQYF. In DNA form, the CDR3 reads TGTGCCAGTTGGGGACAGGGTCTGGCCAAAAACATTCAGTACTTC.

The V call is TRBV5-4, the J call TRBJ2-1; D possibly corresponds to TRBD2 (5 bases). The CDR3 is made up of 12 amino acids. Looked up from germline, CDR1 is SGHNT and CDR2 is YYREEE (reference sequence). Between the trimmed V and J ends, which lost 6 bases and 6 bases, there was a span of 10 bases. Here the CDR3 reads CASTGVGNEQFF. CDR3 nucleotides: TGTGCCAGCACCGGGGTGGGCAATGAGCAGTTCTTC.

The gene calls are TRBV19 and TRBJ2-7; 7 bases fit TRBD2. This CDR3 is built from 13 residues. J gave up 5 bases and V 5 bases, and 6 bases lay outside the gene matches. CDR1 LNHDA and CDR2 SQIVND come from the germline V gene (reference sequence). Written as DNA, the CDR3 is TGTGCCAGTAGTCCCCGGGGGGAAGACGAGCAGTACTTC. This encodes CASSPRGEDEQYF.

The chain recombines TRBV5-1 with TRBJ2-5; TRBD1 agrees at 11 bases. V shed 4 bases and J 3 bases; nucleotides not matched to a gene: 2. The CDR3 has 14 amino acids. Germline CDR1 and CDR2: SGHRS and YFSETQ. CDR3 sequence: CASSRGQGEETQYF. The CDR3 DNA sequence: TGCGCCAGCAGCCGGGGACAGGGGGAAGAGACCCAGTACTTC.